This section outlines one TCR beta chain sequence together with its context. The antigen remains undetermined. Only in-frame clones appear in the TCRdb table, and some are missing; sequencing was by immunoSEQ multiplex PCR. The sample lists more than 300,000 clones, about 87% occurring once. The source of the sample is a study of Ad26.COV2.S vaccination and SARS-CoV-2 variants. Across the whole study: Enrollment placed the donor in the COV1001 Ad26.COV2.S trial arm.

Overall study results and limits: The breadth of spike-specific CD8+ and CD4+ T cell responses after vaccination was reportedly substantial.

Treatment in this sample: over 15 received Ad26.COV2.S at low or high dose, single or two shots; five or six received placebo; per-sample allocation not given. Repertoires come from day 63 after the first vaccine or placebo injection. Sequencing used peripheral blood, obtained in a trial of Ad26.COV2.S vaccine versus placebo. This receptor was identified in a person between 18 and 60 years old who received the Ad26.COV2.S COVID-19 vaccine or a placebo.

CDR3 loop: CASGGGETQYF. The DNA of the CDR3 is TGCGCCAGCGGCGGTGGGGAGACCCAGTACTTC. V is TRBV10-2 and J is TRBJ2-5; D gene ambiguous. The CDR3 contains 11 residues. Deletions cut 8 bases from V and 5 bases from J, with 9 bases between. From germline, CDR1 is WSHSY and CDR2 SAAADI.